This T cell receptor beta chain was recorded in a study of kidney transplant recipient with SARS-CoV-2 infection. This clonotype was seen many times. V lost 5 bases, J lost 5 bases, and 24 bases lay in between. Germline V gene sequence: CDR1 LGHDT, CDR2 YNNKEL (reference sequence). The CDR3 has 18 amino acids. TCRdb used MiXCR to reprocess the reads, holding one entry per CDR3 protein. The sample contains roughly 250,000 distinct CDR3 sequences, less than 35% of which appear only once. This receptor was obtained from a young adult male patient who had COVID-19 and was a kidney transplant recipient. Some T cells may trace back to the graft donor. Sequencing was performed on a blood sample, taken at baseline and around day 120 from a kidney transplant recipient. This chain links TRBV3-1 with TRBJ2-2, with D hard to call. CDR3 in amino acids: CASSSHHPISGLTGELFF. As DNA, the CDR3 is TGTGCCAGCAGCTCACATCATCCCATTTCAGGCTTGACCGGGGAGCTGTTTTTT.